Detailed here is one T cell receptor beta chain. Its antigen is not known. According to the study, genomic DNA was the template for TCR beta VDJ and CDR3 profiling. MiXCR was run by TCRdb on the reads, yielding one entry per CDR3 protein. Of 200,000 to 250,000 distinct CDR3 sequences listed, about 37% are singletons. CDR3 size: 17 residues. V dropped 0 bases and J dropped 4 bases, with 17 bases sitting between them. Germline V gene sequence: CDR1 SGDLS, CDR2 YYNGEE. The data were obtained in a study of CD8+CD57+ T cells in acquired aplastic anemia. Background on the study: Sorted CD4+ and CD8+ cells yielded about 3 ug of DNA on average.

Points from the study as a whole: There were fewer than 35 CD8+ CDR3 sequences that occurred in both patients and controls. No significant difference in CD8+ Simpson's diversity was found between patients and controls.

Sequenced input: sorted CD4+, CD8+, or CD8+CD57+ T cells (not recorded which) from PBMCs. The TCR originated in a human donor in good health, serving as a control. V and J are TRBV9 and TRBJ2-1; D not certain. CDR3 nucleotides: TGTGCCAGCAGCGTAGCTATTATCAACAACGGATACAATGAGCAGTTCTTC. This sequence encodes CASSVAIINNGYNEQFF.